The 6 T cell receptor beta chains in this list originate from one sample, sequenced in a study of T cell clones after liver transplantation. TCRdb's copy holds only in-frame clones and misses some; the assay was immunoSEQ multiplex PCR. The sample lists about 33,000 clones, about 93% occurring once. The material sequenced was CD8+ T cells from blood, taken 12 months after liver transplant. These receptors were taken from a human patient who received a liver transplant. The T cells may come from the graft donor.

This chain uses TRBV6-5 with TRBJ1-1; 9 bases are shared with TRBD1. CDR1 MNHEY and CDR2 SVGAGI come from the germline V gene. The J segment lost 4 bases and the V segment lost 4 bases, leaving 4 bases of the junction unmatched. The CDR3 length is 14 residues. The CDR3 DNA sequence: TGTGCCAGCAGTTCCGGGACAGGGCTCACTGAAGCTTTCTTT. This sequence encodes CASSSGTGLTEAFF.

This rearrangement joins TRBV4-3 to TRBJ2-6, with D hard to call. V lost 4 bases and J lost 0, with 4 bases in between. Germline loops: CDR1 LGHNA, CDR2 YSLEER. CDR3 length equals 14 residues. This CDR3 is CASSRDSGANVLTF. Written as DNA, the CDR3 is TGCGCCAGCAGCCGTGACTCTGGGGCCAACGTCCTGACTTTC.

The V gene is TRBV27, the J gene TRBJ2-1; 7 bases align to TRBD2. Germline-derived CDR1 and CDR2 are MNHEY and SMNVEV (reference sequence). Trimming took 6 bases from V and 5 from J; bases not matched to a gene: 13. The CDR3 length is 16 residues. The CDR3 bases are TGTGCCAGCAGCCTGCTCGTAGCGGGCTTTAACAATGAGCAGTTCTTC. It encodes CASSLLVAGFNNEQFF.

V is TRBV5-1 and J is TRBJ2-7; 10 bases line up with TRBD2. Germline V gene data show CDR1 as SGHRS and CDR2 as YFSETQ. The CDR3 is 18 residues long. V dropped 0 bases and J dropped 3; count of bases not matched to a gene: 12. The CDR3 here is CASSLASSGSWGGYEQYF. As DNA, the CDR3 is TGCGCCAGCAGCTTGGCCTCTAGCGGGAGCTGGGGAGGCTACGAGCAGTACTTC.

The chain employs TRBV4-3 and TRBJ1-4; no clear D. The CDR3 length is 17 residues. Germline CDR1 LGHNA, CDR2 YSLEER. The V end was cut by 0 bases, the J end by 0 bases, with 11 bases between. The DNA of the CDR3 is TGCGCCAGCAGCCAAGATCGCGTTATTGCAACTAATGAAAAACTGTTTTTT. Amino acids: CASSQDRVIATNEKLFF.

The table lists this clone with a few counts. CDR3 in DNA: TGTGCCAGTGCCGGGGGAGTTACCTCCGGGGATGAGCAGTTCTTC. Encoded protein: CASAGGVTSGDEQFF. The rearrangement joins TRBV28 to TRBJ2-1; the D gene is possibly TRBD2 (6 bases). The V gene's germline CDR1 is MDHEN and CDR2 SYDVKM. Trimming removed 9 bases from V and 8 bases from J, with 23 bases in between. The CDR3 runs 15 residues. Together with reference TRBV28 and TRBJ2-1, the CDR3 gives the full variable domain: DVKVTQSSRYLVKRTGEKVFLECVQDMDHENMFWYRQDPGLGLRLIYFSYDVKMKEKGDIPEGYSVSREKKERFSLILESASTNQTSMYLCASAGGVTSGDEQFFGPGTRLTVL.